The 7 T cell receptor beta chains presented below share a single source sample, sequenced in a study of blood T cells in healthy people across ages. Primed by a sample-barcoded 5' primer and a J-beta primer mix, a second PCR proceeded for about 6 to 11 cycles. TCRdb reprocessed the 5' RACE reads with MiXCR, giving one entry per CDR3 protein. Here the sample spans around 600,000 distinct CDR3 sequences, 40% to 55% being singletons. Sequenced input: blood. Source of these receptors: a man older than 75 in good health.

The chain has TRBV28 and TRBJ2-1; D might be TRBD1 or TRBD2, each matching 7 bases. V was pared by 11 bases and J by 5 bases, with 16 bases between. CDR3 length: 13 amino acids. Germline CDR1 is MDHEN and CDR2 is SYDVKM. The CDR3 DNA follows: TGTGCCGGCGGGGAGGGGGCCGACAATGAGCAGTTCTTC. Its translation is CAGGEGADNEQFF.

The chain couples TRBV29-1 to TRBJ1-2; D unclear. With 0 bases removed from V and 4 bases from J, the gap between germline ends came to 15 bases. The germline V gene encodes CDR1 SQVTM and CDR2 ANQGSEA. This CDR3 spans 15 amino acids. CDR3 sequence (DNA): TGCAGCGTTGAAGAGGACGGCCCCGCTCGCTATGGCTACACCTTC. It specifies CSVEEDGPARYGYTF.

Only a few counts were recorded for this clonotype. The rearrangement links TRBV7-2 to TRBJ2-7; tentative D call: TRBD2 (6 bases). Between the trimmed V and J ends, which lost 5 bases and 6 bases, there was a span of 14 bases. Germline values: CDR1 SGHTA, CDR2 FQGNSA. The CDR3 consists of 13 residues. The CDR3 DNA sequence: TGTGCCAGCAGCCCCTATAGGGAGGCCGAGCAGTACTTC. It encodes CASSPYREAEQYF.

This rearrangement joins TRBV7-8 to TRBJ2-4; TRBD1 is a possible D gene (6 bases). The J call may not be correct, given that the DNA end is closer to TRBJ2-7. From germline, CDR1 is SGHVS and CDR2 FQNEAQ. The CDR3 runs to 13 residues. DNA for the CDR3: TGTGCCAGCACCATTGTACAGGGCTACGAGCAGTACTTC. It codes for CASTIVQGYEQYF.

This chain uses TRBV10-3 with TRBJ2-6; the D gene is possibly TRBD1 (5 bases). V dropped 4 bases and J dropped 0 bases, with 10 bases sitting between them. Germline CDR1 reads ENHRY; CDR2 reads SYGVKD. The CDR3 loop spans 16 amino acids. The DNA for the CDR3 is TGTGCCATCAGTGGCGGACAAACCTCTGGGGCCAACGTCCTGACTTTC. Translating gives CAISGGQTSGANVLTF.

This clonotype was picked up many times. CDR3 amino acids: CASSLGTRNEQFF. The DNA of the CDR3 is TGTGCCAGCAGCCTGGGGACCCGCAATGAGCAGTTCTTC. V gene TRBV6-5 combines with J gene TRBJ2-1, with D perhaps being TRBD1 or TRBD2 (5 bases each). V was pared by 6 bases and J by 6 bases, with 12 bases between. The CDR3 totals 13 residues. Per germline, CDR1 MNHEY and CDR2 SVGAGI.

V and J are TRBV7-9 and TRBJ1-1; weak D call: TRBD1 (6 bases). Germline CDR1 SEHNR, CDR2 FQNEAQ (reference sequence). The germline V and J ends were trimmed by 5 bases and 1 base, with 11 bases remaining between them. The CDR3 loop spans 14 amino acids. CDR3 region: CASSHGTTNTEAFF. The DNA for the CDR3 is TGTGCCAGCAGCCACGGGACAACGAACACTGAAGCTTTCTTT. The complete variable domain, with remaining parts taken from reference TRBV7-9 and TRBJ1-1, reads DTGVSQNPRHKITKRGQNVTFRCDPISEHNRLYWYRQTLGQGPEFLTYFQNEAQLEKSRLLSDRFSAERPKGSFSTLEIQRTEQGDSAMYLCASSHGTTNTEAFFGQGTRLTVV.